This entry concerns a single T cell receptor beta chain. Its antigen has not been determined. Base quality data are lacking; no much larger clone is found one base away. The method was multiplex PCR. The instrument given in TCRdb is Illumina HiSeq 4000. To build TCR beta libraries, CDR3 regions were amplified by Arm-PCR using iRepertoire HTBI primers. Before sequencing, the PCR products went through gel purification. Per the original workflow: Gene usage analysis of CDR3 amino acid clonotypes used the 55 to 65 TRBV and more than 13 TRBJ segments found across samples. COPE and FqMerger were used to merge filtered high-quality paired reads into contigs. BLAST was used to align contigs to the IMGT TRBV, TRBD and TRBJ reference genes, and CDR3 was defined following IMGT. Highly expanded clones were defined as clonotypes with a frequency above 0.1%. Shannon entropy served as the measure of repertoire diversity, while the Gini coefficient captured V-J evenness. A clonotype found in more than one individual was treated as public. Using fastp at Q25 and MiXCR, TCRdb reprocessed the public reads and kept productive beta chains. Each record represents a unique CDR3 protein, reported with the most common genes and DNA among its rows. The V and J calls, along with clone size, are taken from TCRdb and not from the paper's own processing. In all, the sample holds a few hundred thousand distinct CDR3 sequences, and around 24% of those were seen once. About 26% of the sample goes to the ten largest clones.

The time point label, as the study defines it: persistent/refractory GD, antithyroid drugs over 5 years with positive TRAb. For both TCR sequencing and RNA sequencing, RNA was extracted from PBMCs in TRIzol. The diagnosis of Graves' disease was made according to American Thyroid Association guidelines. Patients for the study were recruited at an endocrinology department in Xi'an, China. From each patient, nine milliliters of peripheral blood was collected into an EDTA anticoagulant tube. Ficoll Paque Plus density gradient separation was used to isolate PBMCs, and no further T cell sorting was performed. An Agilent 2100 Bioanalyzer and agarose gel were used to assess RNA quality, and a NanoDrop 2000 was used to measure RNA concentration. The CDR3 numbers 14 residues from cysteine through phenylalanine. Only the CDR3 part of the read is kept: 42 bases, read in frame from the first base. The trim is 1 base for V and 4 bases for J, with a gap of 11 bases between the germline ends. As encoded in the germline V gene (reference sequence), CDR1 is LGHDT while CDR2 is YNNKEL.

This record comes from a study of regulatory T cells in long-lasting Graves disease (dated by TCRdb to the early 2020s). Some background on the complete study: Persistent Graves' disease meant more than 5 years of antithyroid drug treatment with TSH receptor autoantibodies that stayed positive. Peripheral blood TCR sequencing and RNA sequencing compared persistent Graves' disease patients with newly diagnosed Graves' disease patients. The study was conducted in China and was registered as a clinical trial. A total of around 35 samples underwent TCR sequencing: around 13 from persistent and roughly 20 from newly diagnosed Graves' disease patients. Persistent Graves' disease patients in the clinical cohort had taken antithyroid drugs for roughly ten years on average. Overall study outcomes, separate from this receptor: The authors noted that the small sample size was a limitation that may lower accuracy. Patients with persistent disease shared more public clonotypes (around 2,500) than newly diagnosed patients did (around 1,000). Peripheral blood alone was examined, since thyroid tissue, which constituted the primary lesion, could not be accessed. TRBV28, TRBJ1-2 and TRBJ2-5 were preferentially used in persistent disease, while TRBV20-1 and TRBJ2-1 were favored in newly diagnosed disease. Compared with newly diagnosed patients, patients with persistent Graves' disease had lower TCR Shannon entropy and fewer highly expanded clones, which suggests clonal expansion. Sequencing and analysis were restricted to the TCR beta chain.

This chain joins TRBV3-1 to TRBJ2-7; matching of 5 bases hints at TRBD1 as the D gene. The material was peripheral blood mononuclear cells (PBMCs), obtained when the disease was refractory, from a patient treated with antithyroid drugs. The origin of this receptor is a female donor with Graves disease. CDR3 region: CASSQVAGIYEQYF. The nucleotide sequence is given as TGTGCCAGCAGCCAAGTCGCAGGGATTTACGAGCAGTACTTC.